This T cell receptor beta chain was sequenced in a study of shared clonotypes between healthy human individuals. Between the trimmed V and J ends, which lost 8 bases and 7 bases, there was a span of 15 bases. CDR1 MGHRA and CDR2 YSYEKL come from the germline V gene. This CDR3 comprises 12 residues. The naive CD8 population came from CD45RO-negative cells selected for CCR7, without terminally differentiated effector memory CD45RA+ cells. The protocol was immunoSEQ multiplex PCR, while the TCRdb copy is restricted to in-frame clones and leaves out a portion. Of roughly 1,800,000 clones in the sample, 85% to 95% were seen once.

The sequenced material came from naive CD8+ T cells sorted from blood. The chain links TRBV4-1 to TRBJ2-7, with D perhaps being TRBD1 or TRBD2 (5 bases each). The sequence came from a man aged 18 to 29 in good health. CDR3 DNA: TGCGCCAGCTCTGACTTATGGGGGGAGCAGTACTTC. It is translated as CASSDLWGEQYF.